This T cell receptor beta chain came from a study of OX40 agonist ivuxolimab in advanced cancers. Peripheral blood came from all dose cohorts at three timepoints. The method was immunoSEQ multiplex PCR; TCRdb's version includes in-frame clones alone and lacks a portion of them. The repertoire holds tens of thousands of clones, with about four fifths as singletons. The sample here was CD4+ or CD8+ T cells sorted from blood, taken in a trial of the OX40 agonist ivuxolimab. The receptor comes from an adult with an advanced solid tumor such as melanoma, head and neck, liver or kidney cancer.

CDR3 loop: CASSLGGINTEAFF. The CDR3 DNA reads as TGTGCCAGCAGTTTAGGGGGTATAAACACTGAAGCTTTCTTT. The rearrangement joins TRBV28 to TRBJ1-1, with TRBD1 as a possible D gene (5 bases). Germline loops: CDR1 MDHEN, CDR2 SYDVKM. The CDR3 loop spans 14 amino acids. V was shortened by 2 bases and J by 2 bases, with 9 bases between the two germline ends.